The clone carrying this T cell receptor (beta chain) came up a few times. No antigen is known for it. The sample belongs to a study of post-analysis software for immune sequencing data. Broader study findings: The study found significantly lower normalized Chao1 diversity in multiple sclerosis patients than in controls. TRBV5-6, TRBV5-1 and TRBV20-1 were among a handful of TRBV segments more frequent in patients than controls.

Unique molecular identifiers were present in the TCR beta cDNA libraries. The T cell input of roughly 0.9 to 11 million gave hundreds of thousands of cDNA molecules. TCRdb processed the PCR reads anew with MiXCR; each CDR3 protein has one entry. The table has 350,000 to 500,000 distinct CDR3 sequences, 35% to 45% seen once. The CDR3 extends over 14 amino acids. Germline V lookup: CDR1 SQVTM, CDR2 ANQGSEA. The ends lost 6 bases at V and 0 bases at J; junction bases unmatched: 5. This clonotype was sampled from a girl aged 2-10 years with multiple sclerosis. The sequenced sample consisted of blood. The rearrangement uses TRBV29-1 and TRBJ2-1; 7 bases align to TRBD1. CDR3 DNA sequence: TGCAGCGTAAACAGGGGCTACTCCTACAATGAGCAGTTCTTC. Protein sequence: CSVNRGYSYNEQFF.